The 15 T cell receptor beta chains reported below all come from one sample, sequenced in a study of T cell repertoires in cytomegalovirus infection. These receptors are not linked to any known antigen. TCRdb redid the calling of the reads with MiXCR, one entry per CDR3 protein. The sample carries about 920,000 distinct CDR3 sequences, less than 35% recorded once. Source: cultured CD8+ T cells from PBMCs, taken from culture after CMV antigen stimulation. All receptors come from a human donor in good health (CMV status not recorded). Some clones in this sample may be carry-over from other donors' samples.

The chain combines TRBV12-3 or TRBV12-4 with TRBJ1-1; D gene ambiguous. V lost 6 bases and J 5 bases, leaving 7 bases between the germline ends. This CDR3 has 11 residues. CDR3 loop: CASSTKTEAFF. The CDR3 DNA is TGTGCCAGCAGCACTAAAACTGAAGCTTTCTTT.

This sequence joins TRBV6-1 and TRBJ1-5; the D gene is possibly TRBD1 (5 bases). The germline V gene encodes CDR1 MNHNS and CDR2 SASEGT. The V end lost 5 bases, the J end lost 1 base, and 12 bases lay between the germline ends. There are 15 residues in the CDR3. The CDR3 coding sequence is TGTGCCAGCAGTTTCGACAGTGCGAGCAATCAGCCCCAGCATTTT. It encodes CASSFDSASNQPQHF.

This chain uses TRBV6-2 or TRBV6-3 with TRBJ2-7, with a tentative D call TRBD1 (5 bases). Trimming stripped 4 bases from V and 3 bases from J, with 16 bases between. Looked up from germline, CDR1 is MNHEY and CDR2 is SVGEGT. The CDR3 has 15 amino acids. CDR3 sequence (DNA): TGTGCCAGCAGTTCGTTAAAGGGGCCCCTCTACGAGCAGTACGTC. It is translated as CASSSLKGPLYEQYV.

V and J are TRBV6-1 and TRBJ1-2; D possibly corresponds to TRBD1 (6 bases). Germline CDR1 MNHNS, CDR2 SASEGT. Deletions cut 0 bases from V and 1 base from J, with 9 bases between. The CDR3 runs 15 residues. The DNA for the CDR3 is TGTGCCAGCAGTGAAGCCTACAGGGTTAACTATGGCTACACCTTC. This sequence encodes CASSEAYRVNYGYTF.

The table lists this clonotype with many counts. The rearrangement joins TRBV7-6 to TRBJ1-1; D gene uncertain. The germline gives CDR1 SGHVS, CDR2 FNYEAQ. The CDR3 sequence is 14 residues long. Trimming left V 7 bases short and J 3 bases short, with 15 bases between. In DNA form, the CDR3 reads TGTGCCAGCACCCCGGGCGGGCAGGACACTGAAGCTTTCTTT. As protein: CASTPGGQDTEAFF.

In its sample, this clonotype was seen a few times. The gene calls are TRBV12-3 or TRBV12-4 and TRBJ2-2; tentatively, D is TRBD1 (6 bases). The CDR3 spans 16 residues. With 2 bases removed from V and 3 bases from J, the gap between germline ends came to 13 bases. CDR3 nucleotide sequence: TGTGCCAGCAGTTTATCGTCCGCAGGGGACACCGGGGAGCTGTTTTTT. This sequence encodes CASSLSSAGDTGELFF.

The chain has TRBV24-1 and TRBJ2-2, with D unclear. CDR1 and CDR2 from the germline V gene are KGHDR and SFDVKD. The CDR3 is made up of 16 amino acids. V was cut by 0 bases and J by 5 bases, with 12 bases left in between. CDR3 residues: CATSDLQSGLTGELFF. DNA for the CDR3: TGTGCCACCAGTGATTTGCAATCCGGGCTTACCGGGGAGCTGTTTTTT.

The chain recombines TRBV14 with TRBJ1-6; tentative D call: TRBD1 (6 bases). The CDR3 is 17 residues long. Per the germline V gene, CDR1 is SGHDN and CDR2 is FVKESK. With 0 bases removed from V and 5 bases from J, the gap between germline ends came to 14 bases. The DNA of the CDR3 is TGTGCCAGCAGCCAAGATGACAGGCGATACCATAATTCACCCCTCCACTTT. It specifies CASSQDDRRYHNSPLHF.

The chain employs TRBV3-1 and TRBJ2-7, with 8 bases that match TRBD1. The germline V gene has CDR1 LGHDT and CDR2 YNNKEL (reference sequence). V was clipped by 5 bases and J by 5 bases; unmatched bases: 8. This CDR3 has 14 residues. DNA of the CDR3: TGTGCCAGCAGCTTCCAGGGGGCATCCGACGAGCAGTACTTC. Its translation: CASSFQGASDEQYF.

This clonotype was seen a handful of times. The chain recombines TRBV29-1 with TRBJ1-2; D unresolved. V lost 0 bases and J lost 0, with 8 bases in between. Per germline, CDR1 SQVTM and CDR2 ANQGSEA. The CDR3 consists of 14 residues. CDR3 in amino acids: CSVEDQPPNYGYTF. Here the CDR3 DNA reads TGCAGCGTTGAAGATCAGCCACCTAACTATGGCTACACCTTC.

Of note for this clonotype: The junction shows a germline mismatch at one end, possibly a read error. Written as DNA, the CDR3 is TGTGCCAGCAGTTACTGGCAGCCCTCTGGGACAGGCCAAATGATCTTT. This sequence encodes CASSYWQPSGTGQMIF. The V call is TRBV6-5, the J call TRBJ1-1; 8 bases agree with TRBD1. CDR1 is MNHEY and CDR2 is SVGAGI in the germline V gene. This CDR3 is built from 16 residues.

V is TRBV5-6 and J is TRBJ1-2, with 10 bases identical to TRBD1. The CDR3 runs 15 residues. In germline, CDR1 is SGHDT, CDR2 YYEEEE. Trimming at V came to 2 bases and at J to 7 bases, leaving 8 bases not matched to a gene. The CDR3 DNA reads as TGTGCCAGCAGCTTTGGGACAGGGGTGAGCGGTGGCTACACCTTC. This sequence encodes CASSFGTGVSGGYTF.

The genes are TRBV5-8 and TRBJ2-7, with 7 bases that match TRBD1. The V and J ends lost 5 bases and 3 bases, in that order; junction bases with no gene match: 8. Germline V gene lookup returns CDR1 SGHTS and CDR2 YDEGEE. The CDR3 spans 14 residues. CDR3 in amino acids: CASRERDRNYEQYV. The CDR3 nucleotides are TGTGCCAGCAGGGAAAGGGACAGAAACTACGAGCAGTACGTC.

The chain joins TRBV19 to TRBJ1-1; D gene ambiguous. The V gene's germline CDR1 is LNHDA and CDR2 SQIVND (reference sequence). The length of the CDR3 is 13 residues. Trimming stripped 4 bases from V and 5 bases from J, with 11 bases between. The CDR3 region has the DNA TGTGCCAGTAGTAGTACAACGTGGACTGAAGCTTTCTTT. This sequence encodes CASSSTTWTEAFF.

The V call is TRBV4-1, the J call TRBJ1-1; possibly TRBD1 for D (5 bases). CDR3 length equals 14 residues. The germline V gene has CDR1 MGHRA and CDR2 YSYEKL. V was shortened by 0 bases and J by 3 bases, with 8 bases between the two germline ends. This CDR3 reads CASSQDPGDTEAFF. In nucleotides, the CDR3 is TGCGCCAGCAGCCAAGATCCGGGGGACACTGAAGCTTTCTTT.